These 32 T cell receptor beta chains originate from one sample sequenced in a study of T cells in women clearing cervical HPV infection. Sequenced by immunoSEQ multiplex PCR; TCRdb stores in-frame clones only, minus some. This repertoire includes roughly 20,000 clones. The sequencing input was blood buffy coat. The receptors here all came from a woman between 18 and 75 years old with a cervical HPV16 infection that either progressed to CIN3+ or cleared (not recorded which).

Notes on this clone: The read gets to within 3 residues of the CDR3 end, and the germline J gene fills in the rest. The chain employs TRBV9 and TRBJ2-3; D is perhaps TRBD1 (6 bases). Germline V gives CDR1 SGDLS, CDR2 YYNGEE. The CDR3 sequence is 15 residues long. V lost 0 bases to trimming and J lost 4 bases, with 12 bases between them. CDR3 DNA, as far as it was read: TGTGCCAGCAGCGTAGGGATAGCAGGGGCAGATACG. This sequence encodes CASSVGIAGADT. The whole CDR3 protein reads CASSVGIAGADTQYF.

As concerns this clone: Read coverage stops 3 residues before the CDR3 terminus; the germline J gene supplies the remainder. The rearrangement joins TRBV30 to TRBJ1-2; D is ambiguous. Germline loops: CDR1 GTSNPN, CDR2 SVGIG (reference sequence). The CDR3 is 16 residues long. The sequenced CDR3 bases are TGTGCCTGGAGTGGACACCTAGCTTTTAGCACAGATACC. The encoded protein is CAWSGHLAFSTDT. The whole CDR3 reads CAWSGHLAFSTDTYTF.

A remark on this clone: The read finishes 3 residues shy of the CDR3 end, and the germline J gene is used to complete it. This sequence joins TRBV7-3 and TRBJ2-3; 10 bases line up with TRBD1. Losses at the gene ends were 6 bases for V and 2 bases for J; bases not matched to a gene: 8. The CDR3 is 16 residues long. The V gene's germline CDR1 is SGHTA and CDR2 FQGTGA. CDR3 DNA (partial): TGTGCCAGCAGATCCGGGACAGGGGTCCCCACAGATACG. Amino acid sequence: CASRSGTGVPTDT. The full CDR3 is CASRSGTGVPTDTQYF.

Worth noting for this clone: The DNA ends 3 residues before the CDR3 does, and the rest of the CDR3 is filled in from the germline J gene. The chain recombines TRBV5-6 with TRBJ2-5; a weak D match, TRBD2 (5 bases). Germline V gene lookup returns CDR1 SGHDT and CDR2 YYEEEE. The length of the CDR3 is 14 residues. V was clipped by 1 base and J by 2 bases, with 9 bases between them. Incomplete CDR3 DNA: TGTGCCAGCAGCTTGCAGAGCGGACAAGAGACC. Amino acid sequence: CASSLQSGQET. From start to end, the CDR3 is CASSLQSGQETQYF.

This clone is labeled large based on frequency. The read ends 3 residues before the CDR3 terminus; that terminus is restored from the germline J gene. J is TRBJ1-5 and V is TRBV20-1, with TRBD1 identical over 7 bases. Germline V gene lookup returns CDR1 DFQATT and CDR2 SNEGSKA (reference sequence). CDR3 length: 15 residues. The V and J ends lost 3 bases and 1 base, in that order; junction bases with no gene match: 6. CDR3 DNA, as far as it was read: TGCAGTGCTAGTAACAGGGGATCCAGCAATCAGCCC. Its translation: CSASNRGSSNQP. The full CDR3 sequence reads CSASNRGSSNQPQHF.

Points on this clone: The read finishes 3 residues shy of the CDR3 end, and the germline J gene is used to complete it. The chain is built from TRBV5-6 and TRBJ2-5, with TRBD1 identical over 9 bases. Germline V lookup: CDR1 SGHDT, CDR2 YYEEEE. The CDR3 loop spans 15 amino acids. V gave up 0 bases and J gave up 4 bases; unmatched junction bases: 4. CDR3 region: CASSLAGTGLETQYF. The part of the CDR3 DNA that was read is TGTGCCAGCAGCTTGGCCGGGACAGGGTTAGAGACC.

Points on this clone: The CDR3 end is not reached by the read, which stops 3 residues before it; the germline J gene fills it in. This chain joins TRBV19 and TRBJ2-5; TRBD1 is a possible D gene (6 bases). CDR3 length: 13 residues. The V end lost 5 bases, the J end lost 7 bases, and 14 bases lay between the germline ends. Germline CDR1 and CDR2: LNHDA and SQIVND (reference sequence). The DNA read from the CDR3 is TGTGCCAGTAGTGGGGGCAGCTCGGGGACC. It encodes CASSGGSSGT. The full CDR3 sequence reads CASSGGSSGTQYF.

Concerning this clone: The read ends 3 residues before the CDR3 terminus; that terminus is restored from the germline J gene. The chain employs TRBV6-2 or TRBV6-3 and TRBJ2-1, with D uncertain. Deletions cut 6 bases from V and 4 bases from J, with 10 bases between. Germline CDR1 is MNHEY and CDR2 is SVGEGT. The CDR3 loop spans 13 amino acids. The DNA read from the CDR3 is TGTGCCAGCAGATTAGACACGTACAATGAG. As protein: CASRLDTYNE. The CDR3 in its entirety is CASRLDTYNEQFF.

Worth noting for this clone: From the germline J gene comes the end of the CDR3, since the read stops 3 residues before it. The rearrangement joins TRBV5-1 to TRBJ1-6; D ambiguous. Germline V lookup: CDR1 SGHRS, CDR2 YFSETQ. V dropped 0 bases and J dropped 7 bases, with 14 bases sitting between them. This CDR3 spans 16 amino acids. The sequenced part of the CDR3 DNA is TGCGCCAGCAGCTTGGATCCAGATCCCTCGAATTCACCC. It encodes CASSLDPDPSNSP. The full CDR3 protein reads CASSLDPDPSNSPLHF.

For this clone: Read coverage stops 3 residues before the CDR3 terminus; the germline J gene supplies the remainder. V gene TRBV18 combines with J gene TRBJ2-3; 10 bases are a match to TRBD2. The CDR3 covers 15 residues. V trimming: 4 bases; J trimming: 1 base; junction bases outside the gene matches: 2. CDR1 and CDR2 from the germline V gene are KGHSH and LQKENI. The CDR3 here is CASSLLAGGTDTQYF. Partial CDR3 DNA: TGTGCCAGCTCACTCCTAGCGGGGGGCACAGATACG.

Note on this clone: The CDR3 end is not reached by the read, which stops 3 residues before it; the germline J gene fills it in. This chain joins TRBV20-1 and TRBJ2-7; no firm D call. The CDR3 length is 15 residues. The V gene's germline CDR1 is DFQATT and CDR2 SNEGSKA (reference sequence). Trimming cost V 3 bases and J 0 bases, with 15 bases left between them. CDR3 bases read: TGCAGTGCTAGGGTACAAGGCAAGAGCTCCTACGAG. Residues: CSARVQGKSSYE. The full-length CDR3 reads as CSARVQGKSSYEQYF.

The DNA read from the CDR3 is TGTGCCAGCAGCGCGGGTAGCAGGGGCGAG. Translation gives CASSAGSRGE. The complete CDR3 sequence is CASSAGSRGEQYF. J is TRBJ2-7 and V is TRBV5-4; D perhaps matches TRBD1 (6 bases). With the read ending 3 residues before the CDR3 end, the germline J gene is used to fill in that end. V lost 4 bases, J lost 6 bases, and 14 bases lay in between. The germline CDR1 and CDR2 sequences are SGHNT and YYREEE (reference sequence). The CDR3 spans 13 residues.

Remarks on this clone: The read gets to within 3 residues of the CDR3 end, and the germline J gene fills in the rest. The chain employs TRBV11-3 and TRBJ1-1; D unclear. V lost 7 bases, J lost 4 bases, and 10 bases lay in between. Germline V lookup: CDR1 SGHNT, CDR2 YENEEA. The CDR3 extends over 12 amino acids. The part of the CDR3 DNA that was read is TGTGCCAGCACCGGGGTATTCACTGAA. Translated, it gives CASTGVFTE. The whole CDR3 protein reads CASTGVFTEAFF.

A remark on this clone: The missing CDR3 end, 3 residues past where the read stops, is filled in from the germline J gene. The V and J genes are TRBV4-2 and TRBJ1-4; maybe TRBD1 (6 bases). Germline V gene lookup returns CDR1 LGHNA and CDR2 YNFKEQ. V lost 4 bases and J 3 bases, leaving 15 bases between the germline ends. CDR3 length: 16 residues. The CDR3 bases that were read are TGTGCCAGCAGCCGAAGTGCGGGGGCGTCTAATGAAAAA. It yields the protein CASSRSAGASNEK. The full CDR3 is CASSRSAGASNEKLFF.

Notes on this clone: Read coverage stops 3 residues before the CDR3 terminus; the germline J gene supplies the remainder. The V call is TRBV2, the J call TRBJ2-5; 7 bases fit TRBD2. Per germline, CDR1 SNHLY and CDR2 FYNNEI. J was trimmed by 4 bases and V by 3 bases; bases with no gene match: 5. CDR3 size: 14 residues. The DNA read from the CDR3 is TGTGCCAGCAGTGAGGATGCTAGCGGAGAGACC. Translation: CASSEDASGET. The full CDR3 is CASSEDASGETQYF.

To note about this clone: From the germline J gene comes the end of the CDR3, since the read stops 3 residues before it. The V gene is TRBV18, the J gene TRBJ2-2, with 9 positions matching TRBD1. This CDR3 contains 16 residues. Germline CDR1 KGHSH, CDR2 LQKENI. The CDR3: CASSPGQGRPNEKLFF. The CDR3 bases that were read are TGTGCCAGCTCACCCGGACAGGGGAGGCCTAATGAAAAG. Filled out from reference TRBV18 and TRBJ2-2, the complete variable domain reads NAGVMQNPRHLVRRRGQEARLRCSPMKGHSHVYWYRQLPEEGLKFMVYLQKENIIDESGMPKERFSAEFPKEGPSILRIQQVVRGDSAAYFCASSPGQGRPNEKLFFGEGSRLTVL.

Details on this clone: The junction departs from the called germline gene at one end, perhaps through a read error. The read ends 3 residues before the CDR3 terminus; that terminus is restored from the germline J gene. V gene TRBV20-1 combines with J gene TRBJ2-3, with 7 nucleotides matching TRBD1. Germline CDR1 reads DFQATT; CDR2 reads SNEGSKA (reference sequence). The CDR3 sequence is 14 residues long. The sequenced part of the CDR3 DNA is TGCAGTGCAAGAGGGGACAGAATACAAGAGACG. It translates to CSARGDRIQET. The full CDR3 sequence reads CSARGDRIQETQYF.

As regards this clone: The read ends 3 residues before the CDR3 terminus; that terminus is restored from the germline J gene. The J gene is TRBJ1-1, the V gene TRBV5-1; 9 positions match TRBD1. This CDR3 contains 15 residues. V shed 0 bases, J shed 4 bases, and the junction held 4 bases outside the gene matches. Germline CDR1 is SGHRS and CDR2 is YFSETQ. The DNA read from the CDR3 is TGCGCCAGCAGCTTGGGGGACAGGGCAAGCACTGAA. This gives the protein CASSLGDRASTE. The whole CDR3 protein reads CASSLGDRASTEAFF.

On this clone itself: From the germline J gene comes the end of the CDR3, since the read stops 3 residues before it. V and J are TRBV6-2 or TRBV6-3 and TRBJ2-3; D perhaps matches TRBD2 (6 bases). V lost 2 bases and J 0 bases, leaving 12 bases between the germline ends. Germline loops: CDR1 MNHEY, CDR2 SVGEGT. CDR3 size: 16 residues. The CDR3 here is CASSYPGLTSTDTQYF. CDR3 DNA, as far as it was read: TGTGCCAGCAGTTACCCTGGACTAACGAGCACAGATACG.

As to this clone: The CDR3 goes on 3 residues after the read ends, and that part is filled in from the germline J gene. J is TRBJ2-3 and V is TRBV7-7; maybe TRBD1 (5 bases). The CDR3 length is 15 residues. Germline V gene data show CDR1 as SSHAT and CDR2 as FNYEAQ (reference sequence). CDR3 amino acids: CASSLRAGPQETQYF. The sequenced part of the CDR3 DNA is TGTGCCAGCAGCTTAAGGGCAGGGCCTCAAGAGACG. The whole variable domain, filled in from reference TRBV7-7 and TRBJ2-3, reads GAGVSQSPRYKVTKRGQDVTLRCDPISSHATLYWYQQALGQGPEFLTYFNYEAQPDKSGLPSDRFSAERPEGSISTLTIQRTEQRDSAMYRCASSLRAGPQETQYFGPGTRLTVL.

About this clone itself: The read ends 3 residues shy of where the CDR3 ends; the end is completed using the germline J gene. Other DNA sequences in this sample translate to the same CDR3. This chain connects TRBV10-3 to TRBJ1-3, with a tentative D call TRBD1 (6 bases). Trimming left V 8 bases short and J 9 bases short, with 8 bases between. The CDR3 contains 10 residues. Germline-derived CDR1 and CDR2 are ENHRY and SYGVKD. The CDR3 sequence: CAIGQSTIYF. CDR3 DNA, as far as it was read: TGTGCCATCGGACAGAGCACC.

Regarding this clone: The read terminates 3 residues before the CDR3 end, so the remaining end is supplied by the germline J gene. The chain couples TRBV28 to TRBJ1-2; 8 nucleotides match TRBD1. J gave up 2 bases and V 6 bases, and 5 bases lay outside the gene matches. CDR1 is MDHEN, CDR2 SYDVKM, per germline. The CDR3 extends over 14 amino acids. The sequenced CDR3 bases are TGTGCCAGCAGGGTAGCAGGGGGCAACTATGGC. Protein product: CASRVAGGNYG. In full, the CDR3 is CASRVAGGNYGYTF.

Concerning this clone: The read comes to an end 3 residues before the CDR3 does, leaving the germline J gene to fill in the end. The chain recombines TRBV5-1 with TRBJ2-3; 13 nucleotides align to TRBD2. CDR3 size: 18 residues. CDR1 is SGHRS, CDR2 YFSETQ, per germline. The sequenced part of the CDR3 DNA is TGCGCCAGCAGCGTGATAACTAGCGGGGGGGAAGTGGAGGAGACG. This sequence encodes CASSVITSGGEVEET. In full, the CDR3 is CASSVITSGGEVEETQYF.

This clone is called medium-sized based on its frequency. The CDR3 extends 3 residues past the end of the read, so its final part is completed from the germline J gene. The V call is TRBV15, the J call TRBJ2-2, with D hard to call. Trimming shortened V by 1 base and J by 5 bases, and 8 bases separated the two germline ends. The CDR3 extends over 14 amino acids. Germline V gene lookup returns CDR1 LNHNV and CDR2 YYDKDF (reference sequence). CDR3 bases read: TGTGCCACCAGCAGAGGACTGGAAACCGGGGAG. As protein: CATSRGLETGE. The entire CDR3 reads CATSRGLETGELFF.

About this clone: The read ends 3 residues early relative to the CDR3; the germline J gene fills the gap. The chain links TRBV14 to TRBJ2-7; D unclear. Between the trimmed V and J ends, which lost 0 bases and 4 bases, there was a span of 7 bases. The CDR3 totals 13 residues. The germline CDR1 and CDR2 sequences are SGHDN and FVKESK. The CDR3 is CASSQDFYYEQYF. Incomplete CDR3 DNA: TGTGCCAGCAGCCAAGATTTCTATTACGAG. The full variable domain, in which reference TRBV14 and TRBJ2-7 provide the parts outside the CDR3, is EAGVTQFPSHSVIEKGQTVTLRCDPISGHDNLYWYRRVMGKEIKFLLHFVKESKQDESGMPNNRFLAERTGGTYSTLKVQPAELEDSGVYFCASSQDFYYEQYFGPGTRLTVT.

A note on this clone: Sequencing ends 3 residues short of the CDR3 end; the germline J gene provides the rest. The chain has TRBV6-4 and TRBJ2-3, with unresolved D. CDR1 is MRHNA, CDR2 SNTAGT, per germline. Trimming took 2 bases from V and 1 from J, leaving 4 bases between them. This CDR3 region has 13 residues. The sequenced part of the CDR3 DNA is TGTGCCAGCAGTGACGCGGGCACAGATACG. Its translation: CASSDAGTDT. The CDR3, in full, reads CASSDAGTDTQYF.

The part of the CDR3 DNA that was read is TGTGCCAGCAGTGGGCCAGGACAGCCCGGCTATGGC. Protein product: CASSGPGQPGYG. The CDR3 in full is CASSGPGQPGYGYTF. The J gene is TRBJ1-2, the V gene TRBV2, with D possibly being TRBD1 (6 bases). With the read ending 3 residues before the CDR3 end, the germline J gene is used to fill in that end. The CDR3 runs to 15 residues. CDR1 and CDR2 (germline): SNHLY, FYNNEI. The V end lost 4 bases, the J end lost 4 bases, and 16 bases lay between the germline ends.

As regards this clone: Read coverage stops 3 residues before the CDR3 terminus; the germline J gene supplies the remainder. The chain employs TRBV7-9 and TRBJ1-2; D is uncertain. This CDR3 has 14 amino acids. CDR1 and CDR2 (germline): SEHNR, FQNEAQ (reference sequence). The CDR3 bases that were read are TGTGCCAGCAGCTTAAGTCTATCCACAGATACC. Its protein is CASSLSLSTDT. The entire CDR3 protein is CASSLSLSTDTYTF.

Details on this clone: The read ends 3 residues before the CDR3 terminus; that terminus is restored from the germline J gene. The rearrangement joins TRBV5-6 to TRBJ2-2; maybe TRBD2 (6 bases). Germline lookup yields CDR1 SGHDT and CDR2 YYEEEE. The CDR3 covers 15 residues. The sequenced CDR3 bases are TGTGCCAGCAGCACGGGAGTCTCTGGGGCCAACGTG. This codes for CASSTGVSGANV. The full CDR3 protein reads CASSTGVSGANVLFF. The whole variable domain, filled in from reference TRBV5-6 and TRBJ2-2, reads DAGVTQSPTHLIKTRGQQVTLRCSPKSGHDTVSWYQQALGQGPQFIFQYYEEEERQRGNFPDRFSGHQFPNYSSELNVNALLLGDSALYLCASSTGVSGANVLFFGEGSRLTVL.

About this clone: The read ends 3 residues before the CDR3 terminus; that terminus is restored from the germline J gene. V and J are TRBV18 and TRBJ2-7; TRBD1 matches 7 bases. Germline V gene data show CDR1 as KGHSH and CDR2 as LQKENI. V lost 4 bases to trimming and J lost 2 bases; unmatched junction nucleotides: 5. The CDR3 runs 14 residues. CDR3 region: CASSRTGSTYEQYF. The part of the CDR3 DNA that was read is TGTGCCAGCTCACGGACAGGCTCTACCTACGAG. Using reference TRBV18 and TRBJ2-7 for the parts outside the CDR3, the full variable domain is NAGVMQNPRHLVRRRGQEARLRCSPMKGHSHVYWYRQLPEEGLKFMVYLQKENIIDESGMPKERFSAEFPKEGPSILRIQQVVRGDSAAYFCASSRTGSTYEQYFGPGTRLTVT.

As regards this clone: With the read ending 3 residues before the CDR3 end, the germline J gene is used to fill in that end. The V and J genes are TRBV12-3 or TRBV12-4 and TRBJ1-6, with 10 bases fitting TRBD1. Trimming at V came to 3 bases and at J to 10 bases, leaving 6 bases not matched to a gene. The CDR3 is made up of 15 amino acids. The covered CDR3 bases are TGTGCCAGCAGTTTGGGACAGGGGTTTCGCTCACCC. It translates to CASSLGQGFRSP. The whole CDR3 is CASSLGQGFRSPLHF.

As for this clone: The CDR3 end is not reached by the read, which stops 3 residues before it; the germline J gene fills it in. This chain uses TRBV11-2 with TRBJ2-5; D gene uncertain. The V end lost 3 bases, the J end lost 3 bases, and 8 bases lay between the germline ends. This CDR3 is built from 13 residues. Germline loops: CDR1 SGHAT, CDR2 FQNNGV. The covered CDR3 bases are TGTGCCAGCAGCTTTAGGGCCAAAGAGACC. Its protein product is CASSFRAKET. The whole CDR3 protein is CASSFRAKETQYF.